This T cell receptor beta chain is drawn from a study of cytomegalovirus exposure and HLA in healthy donors. On the study more broadly: The study's early data release held 75 million to 95 million unique TCRs from HLA-typed donors. Researchers found that approximately 85% of a few hundred genotyped donors fell within the Caucasian-associated ancestry cluster. Whole-study findings and limits: A later analysis found that most CMV-associated TCR beta chains appeared HLA-restricted.

PCR was performed using 60 Vbeta and 13 Jbeta primers. The data were produced by immunoSEQ multiplex PCR, yet TCRdb's version contains in-frame clones alone and is incomplete. The sample consists of roughly 250,000 clones, 75% to 85% of them appearing once. Notes on this clone: No antigen is known for it. The CDR3 does not end in the conserved phenylalanine or tryptophan, so this is likely a read error. Because the CDR3's place on the DNA is in doubt, the DNA is left out and the CDR3 is given as listed by TCRdb.

This receptor was taken from a girl under 10 years old in good health and CMV-seronegative. The sample taken for sequencing was PBMCs.

CDR3 amino acids: CASSYGETGL. The rearrangement uses TRBV6-5 and TRBJ1-1; the table gives TRBD1 as D, unverified against the DNA. The germline V gene has CDR1 MNHEY and CDR2 SVGAGI. The CDR3 spans 10 amino acids, including both terminal residues.